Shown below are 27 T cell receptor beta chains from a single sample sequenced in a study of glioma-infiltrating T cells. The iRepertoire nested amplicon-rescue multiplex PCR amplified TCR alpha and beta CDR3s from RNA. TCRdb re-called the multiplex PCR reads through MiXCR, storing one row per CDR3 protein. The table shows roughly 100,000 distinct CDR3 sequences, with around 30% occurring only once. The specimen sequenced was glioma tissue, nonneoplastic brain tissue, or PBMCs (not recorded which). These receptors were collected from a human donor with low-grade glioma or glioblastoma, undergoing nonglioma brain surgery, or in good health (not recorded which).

The CDR3 spells CASSQRGGGYGYTF. The DNA for the CDR3 is TGTGCCAGCAGCCAAAGGGGCGGGGGCTATGGCTACACCTTC. The genes are TRBV3-1 and TRBJ1-2; maybe TRBD1 (5 bases). Germline CDR1 LGHDT, CDR2 YNNKEL (reference sequence). Trimming left V 2 bases short and J 4 bases short, with 11 bases between. The CDR3 is 14 residues long. Full variable domain (missing parts from reference TRBV3-1 and TRBJ1-2): DTAVSQTPKYLVTQMGNDKSIKCEQNLGHDTMYWYKQDSKKFLKIMFSYNNKELIINETVPNRFSPKSPDKAHLNLHINSLELGDSAVYFCASSQRGGGYGYTFGSGTRLTVV.

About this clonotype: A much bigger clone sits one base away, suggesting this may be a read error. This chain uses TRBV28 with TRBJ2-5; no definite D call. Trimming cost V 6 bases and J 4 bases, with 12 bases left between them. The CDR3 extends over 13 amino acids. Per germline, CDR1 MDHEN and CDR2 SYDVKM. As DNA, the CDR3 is TGTGCCAGCAGCCTTCATGGGCCAGAGACCCAGTACTTC. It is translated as CASSLHGPETQYF. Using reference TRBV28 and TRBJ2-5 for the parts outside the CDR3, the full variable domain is DVKVTQSSRYLVKRTGEKVFLECVQDMDHENMFWYRQDPGLGLRLIYFSYDVKMKEKGDIPEGYSVSREKKERFSLILESASTNQTSMYLCASSLHGPETQYFGPGTRLLVL.

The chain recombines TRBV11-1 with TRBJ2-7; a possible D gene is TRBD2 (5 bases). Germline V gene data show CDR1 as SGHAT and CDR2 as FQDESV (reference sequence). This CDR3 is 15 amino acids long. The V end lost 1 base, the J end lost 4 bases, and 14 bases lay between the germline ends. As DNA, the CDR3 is TGTGCCAGCAGCTTAGTCGGAGGTAAACGATACGAGCAGTACTTC. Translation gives CASSLVGGKRYEQYF.

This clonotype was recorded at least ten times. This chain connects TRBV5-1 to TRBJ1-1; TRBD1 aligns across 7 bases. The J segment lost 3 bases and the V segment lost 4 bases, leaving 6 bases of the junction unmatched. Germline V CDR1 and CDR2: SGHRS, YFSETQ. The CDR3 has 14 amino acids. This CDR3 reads CASSQIDRDTEAFF. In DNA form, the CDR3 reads TGCGCCAGCAGCCAAATAGACAGGGACACTGAAGCTTTCTTT.

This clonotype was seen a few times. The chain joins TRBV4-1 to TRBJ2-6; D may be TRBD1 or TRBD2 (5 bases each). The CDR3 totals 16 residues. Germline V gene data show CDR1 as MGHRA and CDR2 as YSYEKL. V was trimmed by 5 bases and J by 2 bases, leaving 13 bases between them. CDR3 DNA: TGCGCCAGCAGCAAGACCGGGGCGACTGGGGCCAACGTCCTGACTTTC. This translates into CASSKTGATGANVLTF.

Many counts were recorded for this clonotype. This CDR3 is CATSQAGGLSSTDTQYF. For the CDR3, the DNA is TGTGCCACCAGTCAGGCGGGGGGGCTATCTAGCACAGATACGCAGTATTTT. The chain uses TRBV24-1 and TRBJ2-3, with 9 bases matching TRBD2. V lost 6 bases and J lost 0; bases outside the gene matches: 9. The germline CDR1 and CDR2 sequences are KGHDR and SFDVKD. CDR3 size: 17 residues.

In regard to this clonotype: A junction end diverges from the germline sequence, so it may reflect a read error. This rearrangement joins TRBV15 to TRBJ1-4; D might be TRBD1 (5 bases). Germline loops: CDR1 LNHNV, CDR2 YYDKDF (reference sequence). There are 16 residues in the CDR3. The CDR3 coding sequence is TGTGCCACCAGCCTCCGCCTAATGGGACCGAATGAAAGACTGTTTTTT. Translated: CATSLRLMGPNERLFF.

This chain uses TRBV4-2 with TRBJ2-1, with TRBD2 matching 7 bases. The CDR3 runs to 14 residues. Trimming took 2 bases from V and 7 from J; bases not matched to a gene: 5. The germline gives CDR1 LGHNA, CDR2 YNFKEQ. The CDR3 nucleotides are TGTGCCAGCAGCCAAACGGGACTAACGAATGAGCAGTTCTTC. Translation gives CASSQTGLTNEQFF.

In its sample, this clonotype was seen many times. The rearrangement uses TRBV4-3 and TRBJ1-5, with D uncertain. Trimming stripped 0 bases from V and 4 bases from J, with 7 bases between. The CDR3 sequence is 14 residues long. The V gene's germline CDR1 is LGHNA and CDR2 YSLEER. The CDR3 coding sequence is TGCGCCAGCAGCCAAGATTTCGGAAATCAGCCCCAGCATTTT. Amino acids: CASSQDFGNQPQHF.

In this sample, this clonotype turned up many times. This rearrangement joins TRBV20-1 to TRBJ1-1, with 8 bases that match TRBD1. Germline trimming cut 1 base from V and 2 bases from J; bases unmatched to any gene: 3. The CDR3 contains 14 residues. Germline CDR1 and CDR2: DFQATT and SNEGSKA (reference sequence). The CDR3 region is CSARGPGGNTEAFF. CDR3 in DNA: TGCAGTGCTAGAGGACCAGGGGGCAACACTGAAGCTTTCTTT.

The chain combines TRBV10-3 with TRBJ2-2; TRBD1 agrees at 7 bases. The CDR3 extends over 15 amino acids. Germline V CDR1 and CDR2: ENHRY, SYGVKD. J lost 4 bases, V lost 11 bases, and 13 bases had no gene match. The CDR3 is CASMSGTESTGELFF. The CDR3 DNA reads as TGTGCCTCAATGTCCGGGACAGAGAGCACCGGGGAGCTGTTTTTT.

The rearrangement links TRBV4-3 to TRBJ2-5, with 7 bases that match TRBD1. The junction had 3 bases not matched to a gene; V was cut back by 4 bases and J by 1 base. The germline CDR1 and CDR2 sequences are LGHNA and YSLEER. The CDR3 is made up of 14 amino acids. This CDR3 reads CASSLWDSQETQYF. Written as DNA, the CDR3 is TGCGCCAGCAGCCTCTGGGACAGCCAAGAGACCCAGTACTTC.

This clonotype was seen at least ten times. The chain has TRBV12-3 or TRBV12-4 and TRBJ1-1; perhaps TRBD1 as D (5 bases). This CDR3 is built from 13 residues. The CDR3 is CSTHPGVRTEAFF. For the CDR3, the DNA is TGTTCGACACATCCGGGGGTACGAACTGAAGCTTTCTTT.

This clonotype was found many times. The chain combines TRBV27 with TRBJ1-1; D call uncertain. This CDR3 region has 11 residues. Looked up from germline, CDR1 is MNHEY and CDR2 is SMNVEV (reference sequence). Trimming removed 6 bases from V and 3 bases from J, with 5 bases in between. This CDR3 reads CASRMYTEAFF. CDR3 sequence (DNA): TGTGCCAGCAGGATGTACACTGAAGCTTTCTTT.

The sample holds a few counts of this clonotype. CDR3 protein: CASSFLGGSGNTIYF. Written as DNA, the CDR3 is TGTGCCAGCAGTTTTTTGGGGGGATCTGGAAACACCATATATTTT. The gene calls are TRBV12-3 or TRBV12-4 and TRBJ1-3, with a possible D match to TRBD1 (5 bases). The CDR3 has 15 amino acids. V lost 3 bases to trimming and J lost 1 base, with 10 bases between them.

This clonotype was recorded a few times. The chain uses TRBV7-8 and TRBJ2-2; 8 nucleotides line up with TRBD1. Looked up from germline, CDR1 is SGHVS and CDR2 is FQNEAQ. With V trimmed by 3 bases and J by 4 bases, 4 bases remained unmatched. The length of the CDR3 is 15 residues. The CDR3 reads CASSFRDRSTGELFF. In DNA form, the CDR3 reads TGTGCCAGCAGCTTCCGGGACAGGTCCACCGGGGAGCTGTTTTTT.

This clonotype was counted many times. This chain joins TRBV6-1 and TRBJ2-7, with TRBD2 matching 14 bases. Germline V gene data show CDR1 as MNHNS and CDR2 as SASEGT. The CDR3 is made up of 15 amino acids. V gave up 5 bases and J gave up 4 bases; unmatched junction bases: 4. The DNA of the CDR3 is TGTGCCAGCAGTTCGCGACTAGCGGGGGGGTACGAGCAGTACTTC. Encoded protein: CASSSRLAGGYEQYF.

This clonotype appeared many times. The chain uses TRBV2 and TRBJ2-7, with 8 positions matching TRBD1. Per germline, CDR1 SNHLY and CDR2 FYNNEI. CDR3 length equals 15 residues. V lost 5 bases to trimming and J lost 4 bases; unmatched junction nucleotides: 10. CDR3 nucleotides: TGTGCCAGCAGTAATCCAGGACAGGGAAAGTACGAGCAGTACTTC. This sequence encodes CASSNPGQGKYEQYF.

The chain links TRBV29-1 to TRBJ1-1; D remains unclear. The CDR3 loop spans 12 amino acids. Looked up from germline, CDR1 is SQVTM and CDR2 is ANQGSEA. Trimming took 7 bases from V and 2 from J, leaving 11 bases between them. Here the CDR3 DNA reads TGCAGCGCCCGGCAAAGTAACACTGAAGCTTTCTTT. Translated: CSARQSNTEAFF.

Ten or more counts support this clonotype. CDR3: CSASWGQGGSPLHF. The CDR3 DNA follows: TGCAGTGCTAGCTGGGGACAGGGGGGTTCACCCCTCCACTTT. The rearrangement uses TRBV20-1 and TRBJ1-6; TRBD1 agrees at 11 bases. Per the germline V gene, CDR1 is DFQATT and CDR2 is SNEGSKA (reference sequence). J lost 9 bases, V lost 3 bases, and 4 bases had no gene match. The CDR3 runs to 14 residues.

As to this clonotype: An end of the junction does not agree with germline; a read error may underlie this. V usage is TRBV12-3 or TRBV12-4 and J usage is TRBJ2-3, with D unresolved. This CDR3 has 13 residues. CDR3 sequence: CTSSSPGADTQYF. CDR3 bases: TGTACCAGCAGTTCTCCGGGCGCTGATACGCAGTATTTT.

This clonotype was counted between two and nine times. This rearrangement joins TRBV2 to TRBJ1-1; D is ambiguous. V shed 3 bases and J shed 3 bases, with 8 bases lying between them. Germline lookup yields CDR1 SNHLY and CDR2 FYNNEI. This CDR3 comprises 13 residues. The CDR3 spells CASSDTEYTEAFF. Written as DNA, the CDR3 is TGTGCCAGCAGTGATACAGAGTACACTGAAGCTTTCTTT.

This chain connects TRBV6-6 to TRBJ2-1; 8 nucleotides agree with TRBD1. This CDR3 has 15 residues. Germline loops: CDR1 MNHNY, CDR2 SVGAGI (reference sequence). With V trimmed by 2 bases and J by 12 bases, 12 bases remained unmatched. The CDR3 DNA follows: TGTGCCAGCAGTTACCCCCAGGGGGCCCCCAAGGGGCAGTTCTTC. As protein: CASSYPQGAPKGQFF.

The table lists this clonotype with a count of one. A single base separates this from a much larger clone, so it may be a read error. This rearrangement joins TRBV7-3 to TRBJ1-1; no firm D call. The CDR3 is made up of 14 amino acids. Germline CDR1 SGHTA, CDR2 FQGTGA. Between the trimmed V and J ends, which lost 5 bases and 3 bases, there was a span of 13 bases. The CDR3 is CASSPGEDHTEAFF. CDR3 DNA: TGTGCCAGCAGCCCCGGAGAGGACCACACTGAAGCTTTCTTT. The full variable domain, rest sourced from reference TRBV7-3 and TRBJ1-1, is GAGVSQTPSNKVTEKGKYVELRCDPISGHTALYWYRQSLGQGPEFLIYFQGTGAADDSGLPNDRFFAVRPEGSVSTLKIQRTERGDSAVYLCASSPGEDHTEAFFGQGTRLTVV.

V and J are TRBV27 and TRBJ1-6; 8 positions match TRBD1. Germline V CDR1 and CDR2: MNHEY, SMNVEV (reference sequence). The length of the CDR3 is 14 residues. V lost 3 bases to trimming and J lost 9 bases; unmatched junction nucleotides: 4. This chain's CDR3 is CASSLDRDSSPLHF. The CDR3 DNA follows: TGTGCCAGCAGTTTGGACAGGGATAGTTCACCCCTCCACTTT.

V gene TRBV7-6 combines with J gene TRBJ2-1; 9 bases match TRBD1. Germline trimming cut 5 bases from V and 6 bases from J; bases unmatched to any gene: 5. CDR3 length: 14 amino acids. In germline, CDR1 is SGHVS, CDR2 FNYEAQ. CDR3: CASSPGTGRNEQFF. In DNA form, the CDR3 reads TGTGCCAGCAGCCCCGGGACAGGGCGCAATGAGCAGTTCTTC. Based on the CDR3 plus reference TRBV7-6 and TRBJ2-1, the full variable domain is GAGVSQSPRYKVTKRGQDVALRCDPISGHVSLYWYRQALGQGPEFLTYFNYEAQQDKSGLPNDRFSAERPEGSISTLTIQRTEQRDSAMYRCASSPGTGRNEQFFGPGTRLTVL.

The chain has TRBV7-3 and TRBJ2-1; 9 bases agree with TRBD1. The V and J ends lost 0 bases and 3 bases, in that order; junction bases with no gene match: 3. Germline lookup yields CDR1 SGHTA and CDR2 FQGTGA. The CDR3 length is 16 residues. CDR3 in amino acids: CASSLTGTGNYNEQFF. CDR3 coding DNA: TGTGCCAGCAGCTTAACCGGGACAGGGAACTACAATGAGCAGTTCTTC. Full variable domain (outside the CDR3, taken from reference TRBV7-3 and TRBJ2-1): GAGVSQTPSNKVTEKGKYVELRCDPISGHTALYWYRQSLGQGPEFLIYFQGTGAADDSGLPNDRFFAVRPEGSVSTLKIQRTERGDSAVYLCASSLTGTGNYNEQFFGPGTRLTVL.